Listed below are T cell receptor beta chains from one sample, sequenced in a study of T cells in Graves' hyperthyroidism and ophthalmopathy. MiXCR was run by TCRdb on the multiplex PCR reads, yielding one entry per CDR3 protein. The sample lists about 840,000 distinct CDR3 sequences; about 38% were seen once. Sequenced sample: blood. These receptors all stem from a young man with Graves' hyperthyroidism. The CDR3 runs from the conserved cysteine through the conserved F or W. D genes are given only for firm matches. Rows give clone size only sometimes, using once, few, many, or a class for an expanded clone.

cdr3_length: 14
clone_size: many
v_call: TRBV2
d_call: .
j_call: TRBJ2-5
cdr3_aa: CASSEALGLETQYF
cdr3_nt: TGTGCCAGCAGTGAAGCGCTAGGCTTAGAGACCCAGTACTTC

cdr3_length: 14
clone_size: .
v_call: TRBV6-1
d_call: .
j_call: TRBJ1-5
cdr3_aa: CASSYGSSNQPQHF
cdr3_nt: TGTGCCAGCAGTTATGGTTCGAGCAATCAGCCCCAGCATTTT

cdr3_length: 14
clone_size: .
v_call: TRBV2
d_call: .
j_call: TRBJ1-6
cdr3_aa: CASSPLGRNSPLHF
cdr3_nt: TGTGCCAGCAGTCCACTAGGGAGAAATTCACCCCTCCACTTT

cdr3_length: 19
clone_size: .
v_call: TRBV7-2
d_call: TRBD1
j_call: TRBJ1-6
cdr3_aa: CASSPSIGGQGAYNSPLHF
cdr3_nt: TGCGCCAGCAGTCCAAGTATAGGAGGACAGGGGGCCTATAATTCACCCCTCCACTTT

cdr3_length: 14
clone_size: .
v_call: TRBV7-2
d_call: TRBD1
j_call: TRBJ2-7
cdr3_aa: CASSFRTGWYEQYF
cdr3_nt: TGTGCCAGCAGCTTCCGGACAGGGTGGTACGAGCAGTACTTC

cdr3_length: 14
clone_size: .
v_call: TRBV12-3/TRBV12-4
d_call: .
j_call: TRBJ1-5
cdr3_aa: CASSPAQSNQPQHF
cdr3_nt: TGTGCCAGCAGTCCCGCCCAGAGCAATCAGCCCCAGCATTTT

cdr3_length: 16
clone_size: .
v_call: TRBV29-1
d_call: TRBD2
j_call: TRBJ2-5
cdr3_aa: CSVGGSGTSVRQTQYF
cdr3_nt: TGCAGCGTTGGCGGCAGCGGGACTAGTGTAAGGCAGACCCAGTACTTC

cdr3_length: 12
clone_size: .
v_call: TRBV29-1
d_call: .
j_call: TRBJ2-5
cdr3_aa: CSDPGRQETQYF
cdr3_nt: TGCAGCGATCCGGGACGCCAAGAGACCCAGTACTTC

cdr3_length: 13
clone_size: few
v_call: TRBV9
d_call: .
j_call: TRBJ2-7
cdr3_aa: CASSVEGVYEQYF
cdr3_nt: TGTGCCAGCAGCGTAGAGGGAGTTTACGAGCAGTACTTC

cdr3_length: 16
clone_size: few
v_call: TRBV5-1
d_call: TRBD1
j_call: TRBJ1-5
cdr3_aa: CASSAGTGPSNQPQHF
cdr3_nt: TGCGCCAGCAGCGCGGGGACAGGGCCGAGCAATCAGCCCCAGCATTTT

cdr3_length: 11
clone_size: many
v_call: TRBV29-1
d_call: TRBD1
j_call: TRBJ1-1
cdr3_aa: CSVSGGVEAFF
cdr3_nt: TGCAGCGTTTCAGGGGGGGTTGAAGCTTTCTTT

cdr3_length: 13
clone_size: few
v_call: TRBV20-1
d_call: .
j_call: TRBJ1-5
cdr3_aa: CSARKTWEQPQHF
cdr3_nt: TGCAGTGCTAGAAAGACATGGGAACAGCCCCAGCATTTT

cdr3_length: 18
clone_size: .
v_call: TRBV6-5
d_call: .
j_call: TRBJ1-6
cdr3_aa: CASSYSRSPSSYNSPLHF
cdr3_nt: TGTGCCAGCAGTTACTCGAGGTCACCGAGCTCCTATAATTCACCCCTCCACTTT

cdr3_length: 17
clone_size: .
v_call: TRBV7-2
d_call: .
j_call: TRBJ1-1
cdr3_aa: CASSSERGFELNTEAFF
cdr3_nt: TGTGCCAGCAGCTCAGAACGGGGGTTTGAACTGAACACTGAAGCTTTCTTT

cdr3_length: 13
clone_size: many
v_call: TRBV10-2
d_call: .
j_call: TRBJ1-6
cdr3_aa: CASSESRDSPLHF
cdr3_nt: TGCGCCAGCAGTGAGTCGCGCGATTCACCCCTCCACTTT

cdr3_length: 14
clone_size: .
v_call: TRBV2
d_call: TRBD1
j_call: TRBJ2-7
cdr3_aa: CASVTGTGGDEQYF
cdr3_nt: TGTGCCAGCGTTACCGGGACAGGGGGCGACGAGCAGTACTTC

cdr3_length: 18
clone_size: few
v_call: TRBV20-1
d_call: TRBD1
j_call: TRBJ1-1
cdr3_aa: CSARGQGATLTPNTEAFF
cdr3_nt: TGCAGTGCTAGAGGACAGGGGGCGACCCTAACCCCTAACACTGAAGCTTTCTTT

cdr3_length: 14
clone_size: many
v_call: TRBV19
d_call: .
j_call: TRBJ1-5
cdr3_aa: CASSLGWMNQPQHF
cdr3_nt: TGTGCCAGTAGTCTGGGGTGGATGAATCAGCCCCAGCATTTT

cdr3_length: 15
clone_size: few
v_call: TRBV7-2
d_call: .
j_call: TRBJ1-3
cdr3_aa: CASSQERVSGNTIYF
cdr3_nt: TGTGCCAGCAGCCAAGAGCGGGTCTCTGGAAACACCATATATTTT

cdr3_length: 14
clone_size: .
v_call: TRBV29-1
d_call: .
j_call: TRBJ1-4
cdr3_aa: CSVEGVGGTEKLFF
cdr3_nt: TGCAGCGTTGAAGGCGTTGGGGGCACTGAAAAACTGTTTTTT

cdr3_length: 12
clone_size: .
v_call: TRBV4-1
d_call: TRBD1
j_call: TRBJ2-7
cdr3_aa: CASSQSGGEQYF
cdr3_nt: TGCGCCAGCAGCCAGTCAGGGGGTGAGCAGTACTTC

cdr3_length: 16
clone_size: many
v_call: TRBV7-9
d_call: .
j_call: TRBJ1-2
cdr3_aa: CASSLDGTVGEDGYTF
cdr3_nt: TGTGCCAGCAGCTTAGATGGGACGGTCGGAGAAGATGGCTACACCTTC

cdr3_length: 13
clone_size: .
v_call: TRBV20-1
d_call: .
j_call: TRBJ1-6
cdr3_aa: CSARDGGLAPLHF
cdr3_nt: TGCAGTGCTAGAGATGGAGGGTTGGCACCCCTCCACTTT

cdr3_length: 16
clone_size: .
v_call: TRBV20-1
d_call: .
j_call: TRBJ1-6
cdr3_aa: CSARGLGGPNNSPLHF
cdr3_nt: TGCAGTGCTAGAGGATTAGGGGGTCCCAATAATTCACCCCTCCACTTT

cdr3_length: 14
clone_size: .
v_call: TRBV19
d_call: .
j_call: TRBJ1-1
cdr3_aa: CASSIGLEGPEAFF
cdr3_nt: TGTGCCAGTAGTATAGGCCTAGAGGGACCTGAAGCTTTCTTT

cdr3_length: 17
clone_size: few
v_call: TRBV20-1
d_call: TRBD2
j_call: TRBJ2-7
cdr3_aa: CSARDPGTSGSPYEQYF
cdr3_nt: TGCAGTGCTAGAGATCCCGGGACTAGCGGCTCCCCCTACGAGCAGTACTTC

cdr3_length: 13
clone_size: .
v_call: TRBV7-9
d_call: .
j_call: TRBJ1-1
cdr3_aa: CASSKQANTEALF
cdr3_nt: TGTGCCAGCAGTAAACAGGCGAACACTGAAGCTCTCTTT

cdr3_length: 12
clone_size: few
v_call: TRBV7-9
d_call: TRBD2
j_call: TRBJ2-7
cdr3_aa: CATSGAVYEQYF
cdr3_nt: TGTGCCACTAGCGGGGCGGTCTACGAGCAGTACTTC

cdr3_length: 13
clone_size: few
v_call: TRBV7-2
d_call: .
j_call: TRBJ2-7
cdr3_aa: CASSLTRNHEQYF
cdr3_nt: TGTGCCAGCAGCCTTACTAGGAACCACGAGCAGTACTTC

cdr3_length: 17
clone_size: once
v_call: TRBV20-1
d_call: TRBD2
j_call: TRBJ2-5
cdr3_aa: CSAAPGLAGGLRETQYF
cdr3_nt: TGCAGTGCGGCCCCTGGACTAGCGGGGGGGCTTCGGGAGACCCAGTACTTC

cdr3_length: 14
clone_size: many
v_call: TRBV7-8
d_call: TRBD2
j_call: TRBJ2-5
cdr3_aa: CASSSLGGQETQYF
cdr3_nt: TGTGCCAGCAGCTCGCTGGGGGGGCAAGAGACCCAGTACTTC

cdr3_length: 17
clone_size: .
v_call: TRBV2
d_call: .
j_call: TRBJ1-6
cdr3_aa: CASSDHTGEGRSSPLHF
cdr3_nt: TGTGCCAGCTCTGACCACACCGGGGAAGGCCGTAGTTCACCCCTCCACTTT

cdr3_length: 14
clone_size: .
v_call: TRBV7-6
d_call: .
j_call: TRBJ1-3
cdr3_aa: CASSLVGVGDTIYF
cdr3_nt: TGTGCCAGCAGTTTAGTAGGAGTTGGGGACACCATATATTTT

cdr3_length: 16
clone_size: .
v_call: TRBV6-2/TRBV6-3
d_call: .
j_call: TRBJ2-6
cdr3_aa: CASRAGLASGANVLTF
cdr3_nt: TGTGCCAGCAGGGCGGGCCTTGCCTCTGGGGCCAACGTCCTGACTTTC

cdr3_length: 16
clone_size: few
v_call: TRBV6-5
d_call: .
j_call: TRBJ1-1
cdr3_aa: CASSLDTLALNTEAFF
cdr3_nt: TGTGCCAGCAGTCTGGACACTCTAGCCCTGAACACTGAAGCTTTCTTT

cdr3_length: 14
clone_size: once
v_call: TRBV2
d_call: TRBD1
j_call: TRBJ1-3
cdr3_aa: CASRRTGNMNTIYF
cdr3_nt: TGTGCCAGCCGTAGGACAGGGAACATGAACACCATATATTTT

cdr3_length: 15
clone_size: many
v_call: TRBV29-1
d_call: .
j_call: TRBJ2-2
cdr3_aa: CSAAGGEANTGELFF
cdr3_nt: TGCAGCGCCGCAGGGGGGGAGGCGAACACCGGGGAGCTGTTTTTT

cdr3_length: 14
clone_size: .
v_call: TRBV5-6
d_call: TRBD1
j_call: TRBJ1-4
cdr3_aa: CASSPDRGGEKLLF
cdr3_nt: TGTGCCAGCAGCCCGGACAGGGGAGGAGAAAAACTGCTTTTT

cdr3_length: 13
clone_size: .
v_call: TRBV12-3/TRBV12-4
d_call: TRBD2
j_call: TRBJ2-7
cdr3_aa: CASSRLAGAEQYF
cdr3_nt: TGTGCCAGCAGTCGACTAGCGGGAGCGGAGCAGTACTTC

cdr3_length: 14
clone_size: many
v_call: TRBV11-2
d_call: .
j_call: TRBJ2-7
cdr3_aa: CASSLTRTSYEQYF
cdr3_nt: TGTGCCAGCAGCTTGACCAGGACCTCCTACGAGCAGTACTTC

cdr3_length: 14
clone_size: .
v_call: TRBV10-2
d_call: TRBD2
j_call: TRBJ2-3
cdr3_aa: CASRSSGGADTQYF
cdr3_nt: TGCGCCAGCAGATCTAGCGGGGGTGCAGATACGCAGTATTTT

cdr3_length: 16
clone_size: few
v_call: TRBV5-1
d_call: .
j_call: TRBJ2-2
cdr3_aa: CASSLAVLQLTGELFF
cdr3_nt: TGCGCCAGCAGCTTGGCCGTCTTACAGCTTACCGGGGAGCTGTTTTTT

cdr3_length: 11
clone_size: .
v_call: TRBV7-2
d_call: .
j_call: TRBJ2-1
cdr3_aa: CASSRRNEQFF
cdr3_nt: TGTGCCAGCAGTCGGAGGAATGAGCAGTTCTTC

cdr3_length: 15
clone_size: .
v_call: TRBV11-2
d_call: .
j_call: TRBJ1-1
cdr3_aa: CASSFAQVKDTEVFF
cdr3_nt: TGTGCCAGCAGCTTCGCACAGGTAAAAGACACTGAAGTTTTCTTT

cdr3_length: 15
clone_size: many
v_call: TRBV19
d_call: .
j_call: TRBJ1-2
cdr3_aa: CASTTDPVGGRGYTF
cdr3_nt: TGTGCCAGTACCACTGACCCTGTGGGAGGTCGTGGCTACACCTTC

cdr3_length: 16
clone_size: .
v_call: TRBV20-1
d_call: TRBD1
j_call: TRBJ1-2
cdr3_aa: CSAEGAIRDRGNGYTF
cdr3_nt: TGCAGTGCTGAGGGGGCGATCCGGGACAGGGGCAATGGCTACACCTTC

cdr3_length: 15
clone_size: .
v_call: TRBV6-1
d_call: TRBD1
j_call: TRBJ1-2
cdr3_aa: CASSQGEASFYGYTF
cdr3_nt: TGTGCCAGCAGCCAGGGGGAGGCCTCTTTCTATGGCTACACCTTC

cdr3_length: 16
clone_size: .
v_call: TRBV6-6
d_call: .
j_call: TRBJ2-7
cdr3_aa: CASSYSMSQVTYEQYF
cdr3_nt: TGTGCCAGCAGTTACTCGATGTCACAGGTAACCTACGAGCAGTACTTC

cdr3_length: 12
clone_size: many
v_call: TRBV10-3
d_call: .
j_call: TRBJ2-7
cdr3_aa: CANNGGNGEQYF
cdr3_nt: TGTGCCAACAACGGGGGTAACGGCGAGCAGTACTTC

cdr3_length: 20
clone_size: .
v_call: TRBV15
d_call: TRBD2
j_call: TRBJ2-5
cdr3_aa: CATSRDRAVVLAGAGETQYF
cdr3_nt: TGTGCCACCAGCAGAGATCGGGCGGTCGTGCTAGCGGGGGCTGGGGAGACCCAGTACTTC

cdr3_length: 12
clone_size: many
v_call: TRBV6-5
d_call: TRBD1
j_call: TRBJ2-7
cdr3_aa: CASSYLGDRVYF
cdr3_nt: TGTGCCAGCAGTTACCTCGGGGACAGGGTGTACTTC

cdr3_length: 15
clone_size: many
v_call: TRBV5-1
d_call: TRBD1
j_call: TRBJ1-5
cdr3_aa: CASSLTGGPNQPQHF
cdr3_nt: TGCGCCAGCAGCTTGACAGGGGGTCCCAATCAGCCCCAGCATTTT

cdr3_length: 14
clone_size: many
v_call: TRBV15
d_call: .
j_call: TRBJ2-6
cdr3_aa: CATKGISGANVLTF
cdr3_nt: TGTGCCACCAAAGGAATATCAGGGGCCAACGTCCTGACTTTC